This T cell receptor beta chain was observed in a study of beta chain features in type 1 diabetes. Of the isolated RNA, all was reverse transcribed, and so the sequenced material was expressed TCRB transcripts. Method: immunoSEQ multiplex PCR; TCRdb's copy keeps in-frame clones and lacks some. Found here are approximately 50,000 clones, roughly 40% of them singletons; the top ten hold less than 1.5%. This clone was seen a few times. The target antigen is unknown. The CDR3 extends over 13 amino acids. CDR1 and CDR2 (germline): MNHEY, SMNVEV (reference sequence). Trimming stripped 9 bases from V and 3 bases from J, with 12 bases between. Study findings and constraints: cDNA-based sequencing might over-represent cells highly expressing TCR. People with Type 1 diabetes carried modestly yet significantly shorter TCRB CDR3s in all four CD4+ subsets. Insertions were fewer and deletions more numerous at VDJ junctions in type 1 diabetes patients.

Sorting that relied on CD45RO/CCR7/CD25/CD127/CD95/CD27 yielded CD4+ naive, central memory, regulatory and stem cell-like memory cells. Sequencing was done on a sample of Tregs from blood. The gene calls are TRBV27 and TRBJ1-5, with D maybe TRBD1 (5 bases). This TCR came from a man between 25 and 39 years old with type 1 diabetes. CDR3 amino acids: CASARAINQPQHF. The CDR3 DNA follows: TGTGCCAGTGCCAGGGCGATCAATCAGCCCCAGCATTTT.